A single sample gave rise to the 3 T cell receptor beta chains below, sequenced in a study of early T cells in non-severe SARS-CoV-2 infection. MiXCR was run by TCRdb on the 5' RACE reads, yielding one entry per CDR3 protein. The data show 100,000 to 150,000 distinct CDR3 sequences, with just under 15% seen just once and 21% held by the top ten. Sequenced sample: whole blood. These receptors were collected from an adult who was a healthcare worker with PCR-confirmed SARS-CoV-2 infection or an uninfected control (not recorded which).

This clonotype was seen a handful of times. The rearrangement joins TRBV27 to TRBJ2-2; tentatively, D is TRBD1 (6 bases). V was trimmed by 6 bases and J by 0 bases, leaving 8 bases between them. CDR1 is MNHEY and CDR2 is SMNVEV in the germline V gene (reference sequence). The CDR3 extends over 14 amino acids. CDR3 bases: TGTGCCAGCAGGACAGGCTCGAACACCGGGGAGCTGTTTTTT. Translating gives CASRTGSNTGELFF.

V gene TRBV3-1 combines with J gene TRBJ1-5; D remains unclear. The CDR3 has 15 amino acids. Germline V gene data show CDR1 as LGHDT and CDR2 as YNNKEL (reference sequence). The V end was cut by 5 bases, the J end by 3 bases, with 14 bases between. The CDR3 coding sequence is TGTGCCAGCAGCACGTCCGGTGGCTCCAATCAGCCCCAGCATTTT. It is translated as CASSTSGGSNQPQHF.

The chain couples TRBV20-1 to TRBJ1-2; no clear D gene. The germline V gene encodes CDR1 DFQATT and CDR2 SNEGSKA (reference sequence). This CDR3 spans 13 amino acids. The V and J ends lost 3 bases and 0 bases respectively, with 8 bases between them. This CDR3 reads CSASPRSNYGYTF. The DNA for the CDR3 is TGCAGTGCTAGCCCAAGGTCTAACTATGGCTACACCTTC.